This T cell receptor (beta chain) stems from a study of neurological immune-mediated disorders (dated by TCRdb to about 2019). Regarding the research as a whole: The study compared peripheral blood TCR-beta repertoires of HTLV-I-associated myelopathy (HAM/TSP) patients, multiple sclerosis patients and healthy controls using UMI-based sequencing. The 90 to 110 TCR-beta libraries included longitudinal samples, technical triplicates and paired sorted CD4+ and CD8+ T-cell subsets alongside PBMC samples. The cohort was made up of about 65 subjects, consisting of roughly 15 HAM/TSP patients, 34 multiple sclerosis patients and around 20 healthy controls. Overall results and qualifications from the work: No identical CDR3 amino acid sequences were shared among expanded clones across subjects, suggesting private TCR-beta repertoires in all groups. TCR clonal expansion was highest in HAM/TSP patients and lowest in MS patients, with MS patients falling below even healthy controls.

Counted from cysteine to phenylalanine, this CDR3 has 15 amino acids. Kept here is only the CDR3 DNA, which spans 45 bases and is read in frame from base 1. V is pared back by 4 bases and J by 8 bases, with 17 bases lying between the germline termini. Sequences LNHDA (CDR1) and SQIVND (CDR2) are obtained from the germline V gene (reference sequence). The healthy controls were volunteers from blood banks in Maryland, USA. For unsorted PBMC libraries, 2 million PBMCs were used after storage in RNAlater at -80 degrees C until RNA extraction. Peripheral blood was subjected to Ficoll-Hypaque density gradient centrifugation to isolate PBMCs, which were then cryopreserved in liquid nitrogen. The table lists this clonotype with many counts. The antigen it binds to is not known. Per-base quality was not reported, and no clone a single base away is much larger than it. To synthesize cDNA, template-switch 5'RACE was performed with a primer carrying a 10-nucleotide random unique molecular identifier so that each TCR transcript was tagged. Over 190 million TCR-beta sequences, covering 15-18 subjects, were produced in each sequencing run. The RNeasy kit was used to extract total RNA. The KAPA Real-time Library Amplification kit was used to amplify TCR-beta VDJ regions with primers for the TCR constant region and the 5'RACE anchor. Sample indexes and Illumina adaptors were added in a first PCR, after which library yield was increased in a second PCR. The roughly 650 bp TCR product was size-selected on a 2% E-gel SizeSelection system after Ampure bead purification. Before pooling, library quality was checked on a Bioanalyzer, concentration was measured with Qubit, and libraries were quantified with the Kapa Library Quantification kit. Libraries were sequenced paired-end 2 x 150 bp on an Illumina HiSeq 2500. To increase sequence diversity, 25-30% phiX was spiked into each library pool. In the source study's methods: The UMI-based MiGEC pipeline processed quality-filtered reads and removed over 75% of raw TCR sequences during error correction. IMGT germline references were used for alignment of VDJ genes, and clonotypes were defined by a unique CDR3 amino acid sequence together with V-J genes. Clonal expansion, Shannon diversity and CDR3 relatedness were evaluated with VDJtools (CalcPairwiseDistances, ClusterSamples), while phylogenetic trees were built in CLCbio workbench. Using coefficient-of-variation modelling across technical triplicates, the study counted a clone as expanded if it had at least 8 unique UMIs. The public reads were quality trimmed at Q25 with fastp and then assembled into clones with MiXCR by TCRdb, keeping productive beta chains. All rows with the same CDR3 protein become a single entry with the most common DNA and genes. These V and J calls derive from TCRdb rather than the authors' analysis. In all, the sample holds 32,000 or so distinct CDR3 sequences, and about 12% of those were seen once. The ten largest clones add up to about 5.6% of the sample.

Recombination connected TRBV19 to TRBJ1-4; the D gene identity is not certain. What was sequenced was PBMCs. The origin of this receptor is a woman aged 55-70 years in good health. The nucleotide sequence reads as follows: TGTGCCAGTAGTAACTCGGGCCTGGAGGGAGAAAAACTGTTTTTT. Its translation reads: CASSNSGLEGEKLFF.